These 27 T cell receptor beta chains were sequenced from one sample in a study of blood T cell repertoires in COVID-19. The data were produced by immunoSEQ multiplex PCR, yet TCRdb's version contains in-frame clones alone and is incomplete. Found here are 310,000 or so clones, roughly 87% of them singletons; the top ten hold about 6.1%. Sequenced input: PBMCs or T cells enriched from blood (not recorded which). These receptors originate from a woman between 35 and 50 years old who had recovered from COVID-19.

The rearrangement uses TRBV5-1 and TRBJ2-3; 8 bases are a match to TRBD2. The CDR3 contains 15 residues. Losses at the gene ends were 2 bases for V and 6 bases for J; bases not matched to a gene: 8. The germline CDR1 and CDR2 sequences are SGHRS and YFSETQ. Here the CDR3 reads CASSFAGGAADTQYF. The CDR3 DNA follows: TGCGCCAGCAGCTTCGCGGGAGGTGCCGCGGATACGCAGTATTTT.

This CDR3 is CASSQGLARDVTDEQYF. The CDR3 nucleotides are TGTGCCAGCAGCCAGGGCCTTGCGCGGGACGTTACTGACGAGCAGTACTTC. This rearrangement joins TRBV3-1 (or the pseudogene TRBV3-2) to TRBJ2-7; D possibly corresponds to TRBD2 (6 bases). Germline V gene lookup returns CDR1 LGHDT and CDR2 YNNKEL (reference sequence). CDR3 size: 17 residues. V shed 3 bases and J shed 5 bases, with 23 bases lying between them.

The chain has TRBV2 and TRBJ1-5; D is unresolved. Germline V gene lookup returns CDR1 SNHLY and CDR2 FYNNEI. V shed 3 bases and J shed 0 bases, with 3 bases lying between them. CDR3 length equals 13 residues. CDR3 region: CASSDYSNQPQHF. The CDR3 region has the DNA TGTGCCAGCAGTGATTATAGCAATCAGCCCCAGCATTTT.

The V call is TRBV19, the J call TRBJ1-2; TRBD1 might be the D (5 bases). Looked up from germline, CDR1 is LNHDA and CDR2 is SQIVND (reference sequence). Trimming took 5 bases from V and 8 from J, leaving 24 bases between them. CDR3 length equals 16 residues. The CDR3 reads CASSPSTGSAGDGYTF. Here the CDR3 DNA reads TGTGCCAGTAGTCCCTCCACAGGTTCGGCTGGCGACGGCTACACCTTC.

V and J are TRBV7-6 and TRBJ2-5; TRBD2 matches at 11 bases. This CDR3 region has 14 residues. V was clipped by 5 bases and J by 4 bases; unmatched bases: 3. Germline V gene sequence: CDR1 SGHVS, CDR2 FNYEAQ. The DNA for the CDR3 is TGTGCCAGCAGCCCCGGGACTAGCGGAGAGACCCAGTACTTC. It encodes CASSPGTSGETQYF. Combining the CDR3 with reference TRBV7-6 and TRBJ2-5 gives the whole variable domain GAGVSQSPRYKVTKRGQDVALRCDPISGHVSLYWYRQALGQGPEFLTYFNYEAQQDKSGLPNDRFSAERPEGSISTLTIQRTEQRDSAMYRCASSPGTSGETQYFGPGTRLLVL.

The chain combines TRBV18 with TRBJ1-2; perhaps TRBD1 as D (5 bases). CDR1 KGHSH and CDR2 LQKENI come from the germline V gene. The CDR3 is 12 residues long. V was pared by 4 bases and J by 6 bases, with 9 bases between. CDR3 sequence: CASSRQTNGYTF. The DNA of the CDR3 is TGTGCCAGCTCACGACAGACAAATGGCTACACCTTC. The full variable domain, in which reference TRBV18 and TRBJ1-2 provide the parts outside the CDR3, is NAGVMQNPRHLVRRRGQEARLRCSPMKGHSHVYWYRQLPEEGLKFMVYLQKENIIDESGMPKERFSAEFPKEGPSILRIQQVVRGDSAAYFCASSRQTNGYTFGSGTRLTVV.

This sequence joins TRBV9 and TRBJ2-3; possible D gene TRBD2, 6 bases. The CDR3 is 16 amino acids. V was clipped by 4 bases and J by 0 bases, with 15 bases between them. CDR1 and CDR2 from the germline V gene are SGDLS and YYNGEE. The CDR3 sequence: CASSNSGYSSTDTQYF. DNA of the CDR3: TGTGCCAGCAGCAATAGCGGATACTCTAGCACAGATACGCAGTATTTT.

This sequence joins TRBV28 and TRBJ2-5, with 9 nucleotides matching TRBD1. V trimming: 6 bases; J trimming: 2 bases; junction bases outside the gene matches: 10. The CDR3 runs to 16 residues. Germline-derived CDR1 and CDR2 are MDHEN and SYDVKM. CDR3: CASSGYVGQGQETQYF. Here the CDR3 DNA reads TGTGCCAGCAGCGGGTACGTGGGACAGGGACAAGAGACCCAGTACTTC.

The V call is TRBV28, the J call TRBJ2-3; D ambiguous. The germline gives CDR1 MDHEN, CDR2 SYDVKM. The CDR3 totals 17 residues. V was clipped by 2 bases and J by 2 bases, with 17 bases between them. The CDR3 sequence is CASSLIYAVRITDTQYF. DNA for the CDR3: TGTGCCAGCAGTTTAATTTACGCGGTCCGAATCACAGATACGCAGTATTTT.

The chain is built from TRBV30 and TRBJ1-6; no clear D gene. In germline, CDR1 is GTSNPN, CDR2 SVGIG (reference sequence). Trimming took 6 bases from V and 8 from J, leaving 14 bases between them. The CDR3 length is 13 residues. Here the CDR3 DNA reads TGTGCCTGTGCCGCCGGGGAGGATTCACCCCTCCACTTT. Translating it yields CACAAGEDSPLHF.

This chain links TRBV4-1 with TRBJ1-5; TRBD1 aligns across 10 bases. V was clipped by 5 bases and J by 3 bases; unmatched bases: 7. CDR1 MGHRA and CDR2 YSYEKL come from the germline V gene. The CDR3 length is 16 residues. The CDR3 protein is CASSTSGTGVNQPQHF. In DNA, the CDR3 is TGCGCCAGCAGCACCTCCGGGACAGGGGTCAATCAGCCCCAGCATTTT.

Only one count was recorded for this clone. The V call is TRBV7-2, the J call TRBJ2-5, with 14 bases matching TRBD2. Per germline, CDR1 SGHTA and CDR2 FQGNSA. The CDR3 covers 17 residues. Trimming cost V 5 bases and J 5 bases; bases outside gene matches: 10. The CDR3 loop is CASSGTGLAGARETQYF. CDR3 DNA: TGTGCCAGCAGCGGAACGGGACTAGCGGGAGCGCGGGAGACCCAGTACTTC. Full variable domain (remainder filled in from reference TRBV7-2 and TRBJ2-5): GAGVSQSPSNKVTEKGKDVELRCDPISGHTALYWYRQSLGQGLEFLIYFQGNSAPDKSGLPSDRFSAERTGGSVSTLTIQRTQQEDSAVYLCASSGTGLAGARETQYFGPGTRLLVL.

The chain couples TRBV6-2 or TRBV6-3 to TRBJ2-7, with D hard to call. Per germline, CDR1 MNHEY and CDR2 SVGEGT. V was clipped by 6 bases and J by 4 bases, with 7 bases between them. The CDR3 is 11 amino acids. The CDR3 reads CASSLQYEQYF. The CDR3 nucleotides are TGTGCCAGCAGCCTCCAGTACGAGCAGTACTTC.

This clone has only a few counts. The chain recombines TRBV12-3 or TRBV12-4 with TRBJ2-1, with D perhaps matching TRBD2 (5 bases). The CDR3 loop spans 13 amino acids. V was trimmed by 2 bases and J by 6 bases, leaving 8 bases between them. CDR3 coding DNA: TGTGCCAGCAGTTTATCGGAGGTCAATGAGCAGTTCTTC. Protein: CASSLSEVNEQFF.

The gene calls are TRBV28 and TRBJ1-5; 7 bases map to TRBD1. CDR3 length equals 19 residues. Trimming removed 2 bases from V and 0 bases from J; junction bases left unmatched: 13. Germline V gene sequence: CDR1 MDHEN, CDR2 SYDVKM. CDR3 DNA: TGTGCCAGCAGTTTAGGACAGGTCAAGATAACTTATAGCAATCAGCCCCAGCATTTT. The encoded protein is CASSLGQVKITYSNQPQHF.

This clone was seen at least ten times. The chain employs TRBV3-1 (or the pseudogene TRBV3-2) and TRBJ2-7; the match to TRBD1 covers 9 bases. V gave up 4 bases and J gave up 2 bases; unmatched junction bases: 3. CDR3 size: 14 residues. The germline CDR1 and CDR2 sequences are LGHDT and YNNKEL (reference sequence). The CDR3 loop is CASSPGQGPYEQYF. Here the CDR3 DNA reads TGTGCCAGCAGCCCCGGACAGGGGCCCTACGAGCAGTACTTC.

The chain recombines TRBV11-2 with TRBJ2-5; 11 bases are a match to TRBD2. The CDR3 is 17 residues long. The trim removed 5 bases at V and 7 bases at J, leaving 15 bases unmatched. Germline V gives CDR1 SGHAT, CDR2 FQNNGV. The CDR3 reads CASSQAPATSGVRTQYF. DNA for the CDR3: TGTGCCAGCAGCCAAGCTCCGGCGACTAGCGGGGTCCGGACCCAGTACTTC.

In its sample, this clone was seen a few times. Within the sample, other DNA sequences also encode this same CDR3. The genes are TRBV30 and TRBJ2-1; no clear D gene. This CDR3 contains 11 residues. CDR1 and CDR2 from the germline V gene are GTSNPN and SVGIG (reference sequence). The ends were cut back, 0 bases at V and 8 bases at J, with 5 bases in the middle. CDR3 nucleotides: TGTGCCTGGAGTGTTAGCTATGAGCAGTTCTTC. Its translation is CAWSVSYEQFF.

This clone was observed once. The chain uses TRBV29-1 and TRBJ2-3; no clear D. The V and J ends lost 6 bases and 2 bases respectively, with 18 bases between them. Per the germline V gene, CDR1 is SQVTM and CDR2 is ANQGSEA. This CDR3 contains 15 residues. CDR3 in amino acids: CSVPRPPALTDTQYF. The DNA of the CDR3 is TGCAGCGTCCCCAGGCCCCCCGCCCTCACAGATACGCAGTATTTT.

The chain carries TRBV30 and TRBJ2-7; D might be TRBD2 (6 bases). Trimming left V 0 bases short and J 4 bases short, with 13 bases between. Germline lookup yields CDR1 GTSNPN and CDR2 SVGIG (reference sequence). The CDR3 length is 14 residues. This CDR3 is CAWSVLGGVYEQYF. The CDR3 DNA is TGTGCCTGGAGTGTACTAGGAGGGGTGTACGAGCAGTACTTC.

The chain employs TRBV18 and TRBJ1-1; no reliable D call. V lost 6 bases and J lost 0, with 8 bases in between. This CDR3 spans 13 amino acids. In germline, CDR1 is KGHSH, CDR2 LQKENI. The CDR3 nucleotides are TGTGCCAGCTCCCCGGTATTGAACACTGAAGCTTTCTTT. Protein: CASSPVLNTEAFF.

The chain employs TRBV10-2 and TRBJ1-4; 9 bases line up with TRBD1. The ends lost 0 bases at V and 5 bases at J; junction bases unmatched: 1. Germline V gives CDR1 WSHSY, CDR2 SAAADI. The CDR3 is 15 amino acids. CDR3 residues: CASSESGTGNEKLFF. The CDR3 region has the DNA TGCGCCAGCAGTGAGTCGGGGACAGGGAATGAAAAACTGTTTTTT.

The gene calls are TRBV14 and TRBJ2-1, with unresolved D. V was shortened by 4 bases and J by 6 bases, with 7 bases between the two germline ends. The CDR3 has 12 residues. Germline loops: CDR1 SGHDN, CDR2 FVKESK. CDR3 amino acids: CASSPQFNEQFF. CDR3 DNA sequence: TGTGCCAGCAGCCCACAATTCAATGAGCAGTTCTTC.

The genes are TRBV3-1 (or the pseudogene TRBV3-2) and TRBJ2-4, with D tentatively TRBD1 (5 bases). CDR1 and CDR2 (germline): LGHDT, YNNKEL (reference sequence). V was shortened by 2 bases and J by 2 bases, with 7 bases between the two germline ends. This CDR3 is 14 amino acids long. CDR3 bases: TGTGCCAGCAGCCAACAGGGTTCCAAAAACATTCAGTACTTC. Encoded protein: CASSQQGSKNIQYF.

DNA for the CDR3: TGTGCCACCAGTGATTTCGGGGGTGGTGGAGAGACCCAGTACTTC. It codes for CATSDFGGGGETQYF. This chain connects TRBV24-1 to TRBJ2-5, with TRBD2 as a possible D gene (6 bases). The V gene's germline CDR1 is KGHDR and CDR2 SFDVKD. V gave up 1 base and J gave up 4 bases, with 12 bases separating them. This CDR3 is built from 15 residues.

This chain uses TRBV7-2 with TRBJ2-7, with 10 bases matching TRBD2. The ends lost 2 bases at V and 5 bases at J; junction bases unmatched: 6. Germline CDR1 is SGHTA and CDR2 is FQGNSA. The CDR3 is made up of 15 amino acids. The CDR3 DNA reads TGTGCCAGCAGCTTATCTAGCGGGAGTCCCAACGAGCAGTACTTC. It translates to CASSLSSGSPNEQYF.

This chain joins TRBV28 and TRBJ2-7; 15 bases map to TRBD2. The V gene end was trimmed by 5 bases and the J gene end by 5 bases; junction bases not matched to a gene: 4. Germline CDR1 reads MDHEN; CDR2 reads SYDVKM. This CDR3 contains 15 residues. Here the CDR3 reads CASSPGLAGGHEQYF. The CDR3 coding sequence is TGTGCCAGCAGTCCGGGACTAGCGGGAGGCCACGAGCAGTACTTC.